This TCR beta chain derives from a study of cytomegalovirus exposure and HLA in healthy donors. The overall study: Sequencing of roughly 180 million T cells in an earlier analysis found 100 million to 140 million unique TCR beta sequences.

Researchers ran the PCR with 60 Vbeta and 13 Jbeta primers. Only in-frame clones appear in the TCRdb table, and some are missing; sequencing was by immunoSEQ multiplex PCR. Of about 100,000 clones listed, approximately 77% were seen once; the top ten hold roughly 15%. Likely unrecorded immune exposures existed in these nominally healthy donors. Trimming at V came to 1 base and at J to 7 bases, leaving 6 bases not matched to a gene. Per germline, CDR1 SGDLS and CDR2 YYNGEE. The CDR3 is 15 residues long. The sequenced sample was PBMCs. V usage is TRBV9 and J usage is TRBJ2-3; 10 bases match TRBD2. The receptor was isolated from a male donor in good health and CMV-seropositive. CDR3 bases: TGTGCCAGCAGCGTAAGCGGGGGGGAATATCATACGCAGTATTTT. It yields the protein CASSVSGGEYHTQYF.